This T cell receptor beta chain is drawn from a study of T cells in Graves' hyperthyroidism and ophthalmopathy (dated by TCRdb to the late 2010s). Concerning the study at large: Peripheral blood samples were taken at initial diagnosis, before any treatment was given. After blood sampling, hyperthyroidism patients were treated with methimazole at a starting dose of 30 mg daily, and ophthalmopathy patients were treated with high-dose intravenous methylprednisolone. Thyroid tissue and blood T-cell repertoires from more than five Graves' hyperthyroidism patients were also compared in the study. TCR V-J signatures able to tell the groups apart were searched for in a discovery cohort of some 97 patients, of whom more than 40 had Graves' ophthalmopathy and about 55 had stable Graves' hyperthyroidism. TCR Vbeta CDR3 sequencing of 135 peripheral blood samples (over 40 ophthalmopathy, 70 to 85 hyperthyroidism and roughly 17 progressor patients) is reported in the paper. Prospective prediction of ophthalmopathy was tested in an independent validation cohort of fewer than 20 hyperthyroidism patients and some 17 patients who later progressed to ophthalmopathy. The approximately 100 discovery patients were randomly divided into training and test sets at a 7:3 ratio. The research as a whole found: In validation, the model predicted progression to ophthalmopathy a median of around six months before onset, with 70% to 71% sensitivity and about 72% specificity. In cross-validation, a model built on a 13 V-J signature told ophthalmopathy apart from stable hyperthyroidism with less than 90% sensitivity and approximately 81% specificity, and in testing the same model reached 80%/75%. Most expanded thyroid clonotypes (frequency above 0.001) were also found in blood, which suggests that blood repertoires may mirror thyroid immune responses. No statistical method was used to fix the sample size in advance, and group allocation was not hidden from the investigators.

The TCR beta CDR3 regions were amplified from the RNA transcripts. The TCR CDR3 was subjected to a first round of RT-PCR using the HTBI primer set and the Qiagen OneStep RT-PCR kit. A second multiplex PCR round built the libraries, followed by size selection and purification. Libraries were sequenced paired-end with 100 bp reads on an Illumina HiSeq2000. In the source study's methods: Raw data were processed with SOAPnuke, discarding reads with adapters, uncalled bases, mean Phred below 15, or no exact constant-primer or identifier match. COPE v1.2.5 was used to merge the high-quality paired reads, and each unique nucleotide sequence was defined as a clonotype. MiTCR v1.1 was used to align clonotypes to the IMGT TRBV, TRBD and TRBJ reference segments. Analysis was restricted to V-J combinations with a frequency above 0.0001, which covered 99.2% of repertoires. A TCS score was defined as the ratio between F50 (clonal expansion) and ExV (chaos), using BLOSUM62-based TCRdist between CDR3 peptides within each V-J. Welch's t-statistics and random forest reduced roughly 540 V-J features to 10 to 15, which were used in a naive Bayes classifier (R e1071). TCRdb handled the public reads itself, with Q25 trimming in fastp and clone calling in MiXCR, and kept productive beta chains. Every CDR3 protein is listed once, alongside the most common genes and DNA of its rows. For this entry, the V and J calls and clone size follow TCRdb and not the study's own pipeline. A total of approximately 430,000 distinct CDR3 sequences appear in this sample, 15% to 19% of them only once. The ten largest clones capture approximately 7.5% of the sample.

The CDR3, from cysteine to phenylalanine, totals 13 residues. CDR3 DNA is the only sequence kept; it has 39 bases, read in frame from the first base. Trimming removed 3 bases from V and 9 bases from J; the gene matches leave 4 bases unexplained. Sequences DFQATT (CDR1) and SNEGSKA (CDR2) are obtained from the germline V gene (reference sequence). This clonotype was observed at least ten times. Its antigen is currently not known. No much larger clonotype is one base removed from it; base qualities were not supplied. Stable Graves' hyperthyroidism was defined as the absence of progression to ophthalmopathy over 18 months of follow-up. Hyperthyroidism patients were aged 18 to 65 years and newly diagnosed, with disease duration of less than 2 months. The study excluded patients with uncontrolled infections, other autoimmune diseases, pregnancy or lactation. Clinical symptoms, serum thyroxine and TRAb, thyroid ultrasound, and orbital computed tomography formed the basis for the diagnoses. PBMCs were isolated from 7.5 to 10 ml of fresh peripheral blood by Ficoll-Paque density gradient centrifugation. Trizol reagent was used to extract total RNA, and RNA quality was then checked on an Agilent 2100 Bioanalyzer.

The chain couples TRBV20-1 to TRBJ2-1; TRBD1 aligns with 11 central bases. This TCR came from a woman aged 18-30 years with Graves' hyperthyroidism. Sequencing was done on a sample of blood. The nucleotides read TGCAGTGCTAGCGGACAGGGGGCGGGTGAGCAGTTCTTC. Protein translation: CSASGQGAGEQFF.